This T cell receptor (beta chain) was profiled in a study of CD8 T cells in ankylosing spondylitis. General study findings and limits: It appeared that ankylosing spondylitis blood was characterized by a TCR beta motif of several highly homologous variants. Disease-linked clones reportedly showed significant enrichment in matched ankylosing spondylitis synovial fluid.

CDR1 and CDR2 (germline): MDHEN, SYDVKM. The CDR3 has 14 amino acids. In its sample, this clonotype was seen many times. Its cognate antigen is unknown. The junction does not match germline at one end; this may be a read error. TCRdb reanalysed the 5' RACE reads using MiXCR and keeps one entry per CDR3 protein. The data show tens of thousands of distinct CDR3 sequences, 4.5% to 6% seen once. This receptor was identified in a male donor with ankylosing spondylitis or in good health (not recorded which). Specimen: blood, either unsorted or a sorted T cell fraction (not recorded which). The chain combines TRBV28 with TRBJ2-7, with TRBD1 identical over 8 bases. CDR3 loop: CASSLGDRSGAIVF. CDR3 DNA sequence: TGTGCCAGCAGTTTGGGGGACAGGAGCGGTGCTATCGTTTTC.